The 21 T cell receptor beta chains below all came from one sample that was sequenced in a study of tumor-infiltrating lymphocytes in primary liver carcinoma. Starting material of 500 ng total RNA yielded TCR beta cDNA via a constant-region primer. Three rounds of nested multiplex PCR with slightly modified ARM-PCR produced TCR beta libraries. Use of TRBV1-TRBV30 forward primers with a C-beta reverse primer characterized the first two PCR rounds, which lasted about 11 cycles each. From the multiplex PCR reads, TCRdb called clonotypes with MiXCR, one entry per CDR3 protein. The sample yields about 320,000 distinct CDR3 sequences, less than 75% seen once. Unsorted whole blood yielded the blood RNA, and germline DNA was also extracted. Sequenced: peripheral blood. The receptor set was obtained from a man aged 40-49 years with primary liver carcinoma and hepatitis B virus infection.

As for this clonotype: A read error may explain this, as a much larger clone is one base away. The V gene is TRBV4-2, the J gene TRBJ2-6; 8 bases match TRBD1. The germline V gene encodes CDR1 LGHNA and CDR2 YNFKEQ. The CDR3 loop spans 17 amino acids. CDR3 bases: TGTACCAGCAGCGCCCAGGGGGCGATCTCTGGGGCCAACGTCCTGACTTTC. Translating it yields CTSSAQGAISGANVLTF.

The chain combines TRBV11-2 with TRBJ2-1; D is perhaps TRBD2 (6 bases). There are 16 residues in the CDR3. Trimming took 3 bases from V and 8 from J, leaving 20 bases between them. The germline CDR1 and CDR2 sequences are SGHAT and FQNNGV. The CDR3 bases are TGTGCCAGCAGCTTTACTAGCAGGAGTACCATGGATGAGCAGTTCTTC. The encoded protein is CASSFTSRSTMDEQFF.

This clonotype showed up just a few times. The chain has TRBV21-1 and TRBJ2-3. TRBV21-1 is designated a pseudogene. CDR3 length equals 16 residues. The CDR3 loop reads CASSCKGRQSADTQYF. For the CDR3, the DNA is TGTGCCAGCAGCTGCAAAGGAAGGCAAAGCGCAGATACGCAGTATTTT.

The CDR3 sequence: CASTSGLAPYEQYF. CDR3 DNA sequence: TGTGCCAGCACCTCCGGACTTGCGCCCTACGAGCAGTACTTC. V gene TRBV28 combines with J gene TRBJ2-7; tentative D call: TRBD2 (5 bases). Trimming shortened V by 7 bases and J by 2 bases, and 15 bases separated the two germline ends. Germline CDR1 is MDHEN and CDR2 is SYDVKM. The CDR3 is 14 amino acids.

Worth noting for this clonotype: A much more abundant neighbour one base away suggests this may be a read error. The chain is built from TRBV6-1 and TRBJ1-2, with D unclear. Germline values: CDR1 MNHNS, CDR2 SASEGT. The CDR3 totals 13 residues. The chain's CDR3 is CAGSEREVNGYTF. In DNA form, the CDR3 reads TGTGCCGGCAGTGAACGGGAAGTTAATGGCTACACCTTC.

On this clonotype: This CDR3 is missing its conserved last phenylalanine or tryptophan, likely due to a read error. The CDR3 reads CAIRRDLSSYDEQFL. The CDR3 region has the DNA TGTGCCATCAGACGTGACTTGAGCTCCTACGATGAGCAGTTCTTA. This rearrangement joins TRBV10-3 to TRBJ2-1, with D hard to call. The length of the CDR3 is 15 residues. From germline, CDR1 is ENHRY and CDR2 SYGVKD.

The CDR3 sequence is CASFGGRNNEQFF. The CDR3 DNA sequence: TGTGCCAGTTTCGGAGGGCGCAACAATGAGCAGTTCTTC. This chain joins TRBV18 and TRBJ2-1; D may be TRBD2 (6 bases). Germline CDR1 KGHSH, CDR2 LQKENI. V was pared by 9 bases and J by 5 bases, with 14 bases between. The CDR3 is made up of 13 amino acids.

In the case of this clonotype: Since a much larger clone is just one base distant, this may be a read error. The chain has TRBV29-1 and TRBJ2-5, with 11 bases fitting TRBD1. After removal of 6 bases from V and 7 bases from J, the junction contained 4 bases not matched to a gene. Germline CDR1 SQVTM, CDR2 ANQGSEA. The CDR3 is made up of 12 amino acids. CDR3 bases: TGCAGCGTGGACAGGGGGCATGGGACCCAGTACTTC. This codes for CSVDRGHGTQYF.

V gene TRBV5-5 combines with J gene TRBJ2-5; 10 bases match TRBD2. The V segment lost 9 bases and the J segment 2 bases; nucleotides outside the gene matches: 13. This CDR3 contains 16 residues. Germline V gives CDR1 SGHKS, CDR2 YYEKEE (reference sequence). In nucleotides, the CDR3 is TGTGCCAACAGGCGGACTAGCGGAAACCGACAAGAGACCCAGTACTTC. Protein sequence: CANRRTSGNRQETQYF. The variable domain in full, completed from reference TRBV5-5 and TRBJ2-5, reads DAGVTQSPTHLIKTRGQQVTLRCSPISGHKSVSWYQQVLGQGPQFIFQYYEKEERGRGNFPDRFSARQFPNYSSELNVNALLLGDSALYLCANRRTSGNRQETQYFGPGTRLLVL.

Comments on this clonotype: A much bigger clone sits one base away, suggesting this may be a read error. This chain uses TRBV6-1 with TRBJ2-1; possible D gene TRBD2, 5 bases. CDR1 and CDR2 (germline): MNHNS, SASEGT. The CDR3 runs to 14 residues. CDR3 bases: TGTGCCATCAGTGGACGGGGAAAGGTTAATGAGCAGTTCTTC. Protein: CAISGRGKVNEQFF.

In this sample, this clonotype turned up many times. The chain couples TRBV4-3 to TRBJ2-3; 8 nucleotides align to TRBD1. Trimming cost V 2 bases and J 3 bases; bases outside gene matches: 4. Germline CDR1 and CDR2: LGHNA and YSLEER. CDR3 length: 15 amino acids. CDR3 DNA sequence: TGCGCCAGCAGCCAATCGGACAGGGCGACAGATACGCAGTATTTT. It is translated as CASSQSDRATDTQYF.

This rearrangement joins TRBV7-9 to TRBJ2-2, with TRBD2 identical over 7 bases. In germline, CDR1 is SEHNR, CDR2 FQNEAQ (reference sequence). The CDR3 runs to 15 residues. The V gene end was trimmed by 6 bases and the J gene end by 6 bases; junction bases not matched to a gene: 10. In DNA, the CDR3 is TGTGCCAGCAGACCAGGACTAGAGCTCCCCGGGGAGCTGTTTTTT. Protein: CASRPGLELPGELFF.

Points on this clonotype: An end of the junction differs from the germline gene, which may be a read error. CDR3 sequence reads: CAIADRGYTEASF. CDR3 DNA sequence: TGTGCCATCGCGGACAGGGGATACACTGAAGCTTCCTTT. The rearrangement joins TRBV10-3 to TRBJ1-1; 9 bases are shared with TRBD1. Germline V CDR1 and CDR2: ENHRY, SYGVKD. This CDR3 is built from 13 residues.

This clonotype was seen only a few times. V is TRBV13 and J is TRBJ2-2; D not certain. This CDR3 is built from 14 residues. Germline V gives CDR1 PRHDT, CDR2 FYEKMQ (reference sequence). The V end was cut by 4 bases, the J end by 2 bases, with 8 bases between. The CDR3 DNA is TGTGCCAGCAGCTACCGACAAAACACCGGGGAGCTGTTTTTT. Amino acid sequence: CASSYRQNTGELFF.

Concerning this clonotype: Being one base from a much bigger clone, this may be a read error. The rearrangement joins TRBV6-2 or TRBV6-3 to TRBJ2-2, with 7 bases matching TRBD1. Trimming cost V 4 bases and J 16 bases; bases outside gene matches: 9. Germline V lookup: CDR1 MNHEY, CDR2 SVGEGT. The CDR3 contains 12 residues. In DNA, the CDR3 is TGTGCCAGCAGTTTGGTAGGGGGCAGTCCGTTTTTT. Amino acid sequence: CASSLVGGSPFF.

In the case of this clonotype: The germline gene is not matched at one end of the junction; a read error may be the cause. The chain recombines TRBV6-1 with TRBJ1-2, with D perhaps matching TRBD1 (6 bases). Germline V gene lookup returns CDR1 MNHNS and CDR2 SASEGT. The CDR3 runs to 14 residues. As DNA, the CDR3 is TGTGCCGGCAGTGCGGGGGGCGCCAACTATGGCTACACCTTC. As protein: CAGSAGGANYGYTF.

The chain combines TRBV5-1 with TRBJ2-7, with 10 bases aligning to TRBD1. Germline V gives CDR1 SGHRS, CDR2 YFSETQ. Trimming took 3 bases from V and 3 from J; bases not matched to a gene: 3. The CDR3 covers 14 residues. CDR3 sequence: CASSSGQGNYEQYF. The CDR3 region has the DNA TGCGCCAGCAGCTCGGGACAGGGGAACTACGAGCAGTACTTC.

V and J are TRBV20-1 and TRBJ2-2; D may be TRBD1 (5 bases). The CDR3 contains 13 residues. Trimming removed 2 bases from V and 5 bases from J, with 9 bases in between. Per germline, CDR1 DFQATT and CDR2 SNEGSKA (reference sequence). The CDR3 DNA is TGCAGTGCTAGACTAACAGGAACCGGGGAGCTGTTTTTT. It translates to CSARLTGTGELFF.

Comments on this clonotype: A much larger clone sits a single nucleotide away, making a read error possible. The V gene is TRBV25-1, the J gene TRBJ2-1, with a tentative D call TRBD2 (6 bases). This CDR3 has 14 amino acids. The V gene's germline CDR1 is MGHDK and CDR2 SYGVNS. V was clipped by 3 bases and J by 4 bases, with 10 bases between them. The CDR3 region has the DNA TGTGCCAGCAGTGAGGCTAGCGCTTACAATGAGCAGTTCTTC. It translates to CASSEASAYNEQFF.

The sample holds a few counts of this clonotype. A read error may explain this, as a much larger clone is one base away. This rearrangement joins TRBV29-1 to TRBJ2-2; TRBD1 aligns across 7 bases. The CDR3 runs to 14 residues. V gave up 8 bases and J gave up 2 bases; unmatched junction bases: 8. The germline V gene has CDR1 SQVTM and CDR2 ANQGSEA. As DNA, the CDR3 is TGCAGCACCCGACAGGGCCCTAACACCGGGGAGCTGTTTTTT. This translates into CSTRQGPNTGELFF.

V usage is TRBV5-1 and J usage is TRBJ2-3; tentatively, D is TRBD2 (6 bases). From germline, CDR1 is SGHRS and CDR2 YFSETQ. The CDR3 extends over 15 amino acids. The V gene lost 1 base and the J gene lost 0 bases, with 9 bases spanning the gap. CDR3 residues: CASSLRRDSTDTQYF. CDR3 coding DNA: TGCGCCAGCAGCTTGAGGAGGGACAGCACAGATACGCAGTATTTT.